This T cell receptor beta chain was captured by sequencing in a study of OX40 agonist ivuxolimab in advanced cancers. Notes on the study in general: What antigens the expanded peripheral T cells recognized was never established. Compared with CD4+, CD8+ T cells on average had more expanded clones. Nonresponders included some who also had low normalized T-cell clonal expansion.

TCRdb keeps only in-frame clones here, not all; method: immunoSEQ multiplex PCR. Of about 110,000 clones in the sample, roughly 89% were seen once. Note on this clone: Its antigen is unidentified.

Germline V gene lookup returns CDR1 MNHNS and CDR2 SASEGT. V lost 3 bases, J lost 5 bases, and 14 bases lay in between. The CDR3 sequence is 14 residues long. The sample was CD4+ or CD8+ T cells sorted from blood, taken in a trial of the OX40 agonist ivuxolimab. The J gene is TRBJ2-7, the V gene TRBV6-1, with a tentative D call TRBD2 (7 bases). The source of this sequence is an adult with an advanced solid tumor such as melanoma, head and neck, liver or kidney cancer. DNA of the CDR3: TGTGCCAGCAGTGACCTTCGGGGGGCCAACGAGCAGTACTTC. It specifies CASSDLRGANEQYF.